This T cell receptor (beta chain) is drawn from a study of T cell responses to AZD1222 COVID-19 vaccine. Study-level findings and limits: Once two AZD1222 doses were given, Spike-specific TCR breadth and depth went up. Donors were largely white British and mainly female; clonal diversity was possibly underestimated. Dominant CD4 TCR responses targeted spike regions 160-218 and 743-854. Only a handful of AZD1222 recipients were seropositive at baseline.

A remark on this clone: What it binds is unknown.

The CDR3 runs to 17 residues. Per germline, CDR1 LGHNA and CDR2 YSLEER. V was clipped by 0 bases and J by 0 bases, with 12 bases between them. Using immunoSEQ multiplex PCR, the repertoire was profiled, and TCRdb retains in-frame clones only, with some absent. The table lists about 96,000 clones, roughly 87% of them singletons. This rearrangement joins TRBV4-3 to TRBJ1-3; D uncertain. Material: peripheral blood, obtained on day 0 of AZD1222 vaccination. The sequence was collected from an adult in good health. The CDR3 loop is CASSQDIGTYSGNTIYF. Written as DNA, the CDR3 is TGCGCCAGCAGCCAAGATATAGGCACTTACTCTGGAAACACCATATATTTT.